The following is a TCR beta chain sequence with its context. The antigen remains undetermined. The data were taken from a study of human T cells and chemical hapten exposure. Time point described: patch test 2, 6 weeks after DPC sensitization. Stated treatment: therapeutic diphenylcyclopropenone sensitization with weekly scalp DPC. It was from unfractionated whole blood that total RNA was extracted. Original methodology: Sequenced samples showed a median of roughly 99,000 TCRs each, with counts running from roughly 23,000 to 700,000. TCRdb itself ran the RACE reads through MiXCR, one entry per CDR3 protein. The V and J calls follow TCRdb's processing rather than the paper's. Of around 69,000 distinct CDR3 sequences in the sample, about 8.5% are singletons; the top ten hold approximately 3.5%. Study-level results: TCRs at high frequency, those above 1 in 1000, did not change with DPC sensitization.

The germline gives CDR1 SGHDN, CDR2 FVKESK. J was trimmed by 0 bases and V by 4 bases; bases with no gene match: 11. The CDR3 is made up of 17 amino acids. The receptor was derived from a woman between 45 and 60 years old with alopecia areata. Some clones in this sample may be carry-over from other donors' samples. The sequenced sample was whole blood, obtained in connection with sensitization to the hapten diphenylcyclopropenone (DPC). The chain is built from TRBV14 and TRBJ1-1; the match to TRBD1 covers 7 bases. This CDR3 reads CASSPPLRQGLNTEAFF. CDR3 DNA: TGTGCCAGCAGCCCCCCTCTTCGACAGGGACTGAACACTGAAGCTTTCTTT.